One sample yielded the 25 T cell receptor beta chains listed below, sequenced in a study of human T cells and chemical hapten exposure. Sample time point: patch test 2, 6 weeks after DPC sensitization. Treatment: therapeutic diphenylcyclopropenone sensitization with weekly scalp DPC. From the RACE reads, TCRdb called clonotypes with MiXCR, one entry per CDR3 protein. The repertoire holds fewer than 100,000 distinct CDR3 sequences, with more than 9% as singletons. The source material was whole blood, sampled in connection with sensitization to the hapten diphenylcyclopropenone (DPC). These TCRs come from a man aged 18 to 35 with alopecia areata. Some clones in this sample may be carry-over from other donors' samples.

This clonotype was picked up many times. The junction and the germline gene differ at one end; a read error may be behind it. The chain recombines TRBV6-5 with TRBJ1-2; tentative D call: TRBD1 (5 bases). Looked up from germline, CDR1 is MNHEY and CDR2 is SVGAGI. The CDR3 consists of 12 residues. CDR3 sequence reads: CASSYRRGSSIF. CDR3 in DNA: TGTGCCAGCAGTTACAGACGGGGCTCATCGATCTTC.

The rearrangement joins TRBV12-3 or TRBV12-4 to TRBJ1-1; D is ambiguous. This CDR3 has 14 amino acids. Trimming removed 2 bases at V and 7 bases at J, with 14 bases between. The CDR3 DNA follows: TGTGCCAGCAGTTTAAAGGAGGATATCGGTGAAGCTTTCTTT. Its translation: CASSLKEDIGEAFF.

This sequence joins TRBV6-5 and TRBJ1-5, with a tentative D call TRBD1 (5 bases). In germline, CDR1 is MNHEY, CDR2 SVGAGI. The CDR3 is 13 amino acids. V lost 2 bases and J 8 bases, leaving 10 bases between the germline ends. In DNA, the CDR3 is TGTGCCAGCAGTTACGATGGGGGAAAGCCCCAGCATTTT. This gives the protein CASSYDGGKPQHF.

This clonotype has just a few counts. The rearrangement uses TRBV5-6 and TRBJ2-1; 7 bases fit TRBD2. V dropped 4 bases and J dropped 8; count of bases not matched to a gene: 6. From germline, CDR1 is SGHDT and CDR2 YYEEEE. This CDR3 is built from 13 residues. The DNA of the CDR3 is TGTGCCAGCAGCCTGGCCGGGGGGTATGAGCAGTTCTTC. Translation: CASSLAGGYEQFF.

This clonotype was seen more than once but under ten times. The chain links TRBV5-1 to TRBJ1-1; D gene ambiguous. CDR3 length: 13 amino acids. Trimming removed 1 base from V and 6 bases from J, with 10 bases in between. Germline CDR1 is SGHRS and CDR2 is YFSETQ. CDR3 region: CASSLFAGAEAFF. In nucleotides, the CDR3 is TGCGCCAGCAGCTTGTTTGCTGGGGCTGAAGCTTTCTTT.

This clonotype came up many times. The chain is built from TRBV7-9 and TRBJ1-4; a possible D gene is TRBD1 (6 bases). Trimming took off 5 bases at V and 6 bases at J, with 19 bases between the two ends. The CDR3 sequence is 16 residues long. Germline values: CDR1 SEHNR, CDR2 FQNEAQ (reference sequence). The CDR3 loop reads CASSTVSGGWHEKLFF. In nucleotides, the CDR3 is TGTGCCAGCAGCACGGTGAGCGGGGGCTGGCATGAAAAACTGTTTTTT.

Many counts were recorded for this clonotype. V and J are TRBV11-2 and TRBJ2-5, with a tentative D call TRBD2 (5 bases). The germline V and J ends were trimmed by 3 bases and 4 bases, with 12 bases remaining between them. The length of the CDR3 is 14 residues. In germline, CDR1 is SGHAT, CDR2 FQNNGV. The CDR3 nucleotides read TGTGCCAGCAGCTTGAGGGAACCTGGAGAGACCCAGTACTTC. Its protein product is CASSLREPGETQYF.

This clonotype occurred a few times. The chain is built from TRBV20-1 and TRBJ1-4; D is possibly TRBD1 (5 bases). Germline CDR1 DFQATT, CDR2 SNEGSKA (reference sequence). Between the trimmed V and J ends, which lost 7 bases and 5 bases, there was a span of 8 bases. The CDR3 extends over 11 amino acids. CDR3 region: CSGAGNEKLFF. The CDR3 DNA follows: TGCAGTGGGGCAGGGAATGAAAAACTGTTTTTT.

The chain carries TRBV28 and TRBJ1-2, with a tentative D call TRBD1 (6 bases). The germline V and J ends were trimmed by 6 bases and 6 bases, with 14 bases remaining between them. This CDR3 has 13 residues. The germline CDR1 and CDR2 sequences are MDHEN and SYDVKM. In DNA, the CDR3 is TGTGCCAGCAGCTTGGGGACATGGAATGGCTACACCTTC. This translates into CASSLGTWNGYTF.

This clonotype was observed at least ten times. The chain links TRBV6-2 or TRBV6-3 to TRBJ2-7; D call uncertain. The germline CDR1 and CDR2 sequences are MNHEY and SVGEGT. V shed 9 bases and J shed 2 bases, with 8 bases lying between them. The CDR3 sequence is 11 residues long. CDR3 coding DNA: TGTGCCAGTCAGAGAGCCTACGAGCAGTACTTC. As protein: CASQRAYEQYF.

CDR3 nucleotides: TGTGCCAGCAAGATATCGGGGACCTTCTACGAGCAGTACTTC. Translation: CASKISGTFYEQYF. The genes are TRBV5-6 and TRBJ2-7; either TRBD1 or TRBD2 may supply D (5 bases each). Looked up from germline, CDR1 is SGHDT and CDR2 is YYEEEE. With 6 bases removed from V and 3 bases from J, the gap between germline ends came to 16 bases. This CDR3 is 14 amino acids long.

The rearrangement joins TRBV27 to TRBJ1-4; D unclear. The CDR3 is 17 amino acids. V lost 2 bases to trimming and J lost 0 bases, with 13 bases between them. Germline CDR1 reads MNHEY; CDR2 reads SMNVEV (reference sequence). The CDR3 here is CASSLRVHTATNEKLFF. CDR3 nucleotide sequence: TGTGCCAGCAGTTTAAGAGTTCATACGGCAACTAATGAAAAACTGTTTTTT.

The CDR3 loop reads CASTLIGEDTEAFF. CDR3 sequence (DNA): TGTGCCAGCACTTTGATCGGGGAGGACACTGAAGCTTTCTTT. The chain links TRBV9 to TRBJ1-1; unclear D gene. Per germline, CDR1 SGDLS and CDR2 YYNGEE. Trimming took off 6 bases at V and 3 bases at J, with 15 bases between the two ends. CDR3 length: 14 residues.

This chain connects TRBV4-3 to TRBJ2-2; D may correspond to TRBD1 or TRBD2 (5 bases each). V was trimmed by 3 bases and J by 6 bases, leaving 11 bases between them. The CDR3 contains 14 residues. Germline CDR1 reads LGHNA; CDR2 reads YSLEER. CDR3 in DNA: TGCGCCAGCAGCCAGGAGGACAATCCCGGGGAGCTGTTTTTT. The encoded protein is CASSQEDNPGELFF.

This clonotype has only a few counts. The V and J genes are TRBV6-4 and TRBJ2-3, with TRBD1 matching over 7 bases. The CDR3 is 15 amino acids. V shed 3 bases and J 0 bases; nucleotides not matched to a gene: 3. Germline V lookup: CDR1 MRHNA, CDR2 SNTAGT. The CDR3 sequence: CASSEPGQSTDTQYF. CDR3 nucleotides: TGTGCCAGCAGTGAACCGGGACAGAGCACAGATACGCAGTATTTT.

The rearrangement uses TRBV5-5 and TRBJ2-5; D perhaps matches TRBD2 (6 bases). Germline lookup yields CDR1 SGHKS and CDR2 YYEKEE (reference sequence). Trimming pared 6 bases from V and 0 bases from J, leaving 21 bases between. The CDR3 length is 17 residues. In DNA form, the CDR3 reads TGTGCCAGCAAGAAACTCCGGGACTCACCCTACCAAGAGACCCAGTACTTC. Protein product: CASKKLRDSPYQETQYF.

The chain links TRBV6-5 to TRBJ1-1; perhaps TRBD1 as D (5 bases). Deletions cut 5 bases from V and 3 bases from J, with 10 bases between. From germline, CDR1 is MNHEY and CDR2 SVGAGI. The CDR3 covers 13 residues. DNA for the CDR3: TGTGCCAGCAGTAACCCAGGGTACACTGAAGCTTTCTTT. This gives the protein CASSNPGYTEAFF.

The chain joins TRBV7-6 to TRBJ1-2, with 8 nucleotides matching TRBD1. After removal of 7 bases from V and 5 bases from J, the junction contained 21 bases not matched to a gene. This CDR3 has 18 residues. Germline CDR1 is SGHVS and CDR2 is FNYEAQ. The CDR3 reads CASTQKLGQGAKNYGYTF. The CDR3 DNA reads as TGTGCCAGCACCCAAAAACTTGGCCAGGGGGCCAAAAATTATGGCTACACCTTC. The variable domain in full, completed from reference TRBV7-6 and TRBJ1-2, reads GAGVSQSPRYKVTKRGQDVALRCDPISGHVSLYWYRQALGQGPEFLTYFNYEAQQDKSGLPNDRFSAERPEGSISTLTIQRTEQRDSAMYRCASTQKLGQGAKNYGYTFGSGTRLTVV.

This clonotype was observed a handful of times. The chain links TRBV7-9 to TRBJ1-1; D remains unclear. Germline values: CDR1 SEHNR, CDR2 FQNEAQ (reference sequence). There are 11 residues in the CDR3. V was shortened by 5 bases and J by 7 bases, with 8 bases between the two germline ends. As DNA, the CDR3 is TGTGCCAGCAGCCCTTTTAATGAAGCTTTCTTT. It translates to CASSPFNEAFF.

The sample holds a few counts of this clonotype. Here the CDR3 DNA reads TGTGCCAGCAGTTTTATCGACAGGGAAAATTCACCCCTCCACTTT. As protein: CASSFIDRENSPLHF. The chain has TRBV28 and TRBJ1-6, with 7 positions matching TRBD1. The CDR3 spans 15 residues. V trimming: 3 bases; J trimming: 7 bases; junction bases outside the gene matches: 6. Germline CDR1 is MDHEN and CDR2 is SYDVKM.

The table lists this clonotype with many counts. The rearrangement joins TRBV9 to TRBJ1-1; D gene unclear. V shed 3 bases and J shed 5 bases, with 11 bases lying between them. The CDR3 consists of 13 residues. The germline gives CDR1 SGDLS, CDR2 YYNGEE. CDR3 in amino acids: CASSAVRGTEAFF. CDR3 sequence (DNA): TGTGCCAGCAGCGCCGTCCGAGGGACTGAAGCTTTCTTT.

Ten or more counts support this clonotype. The chain uses TRBV6-1 and TRBJ1-5; D might be TRBD1 (5 bases). V lost 9 bases and J 11 bases, leaving 17 bases between the germline ends. This CDR3 comprises 12 residues. The germline CDR1 and CDR2 sequences are MNHNS and SASEGT. DNA of the CDR3: TGTGCCAGTGAACAGGCAGGTGGGTCCCAGCATTTT. It yields the protein CASEQAGGSQHF.

This clonotype appeared a few times. CDR3 bases: TGTGCCAGCAGCTCGGCCGGGACAGGGAATAACAATGAGCAGTTCTTC. Protein sequence: CASSSAGTGNNNEQFF. The chain joins TRBV7-9 to TRBJ2-1; 9 nucleotides line up with TRBD1. V lost 4 bases, J lost 5 bases, and 9 bases stayed unmatched. CDR1 SEHNR and CDR2 FQNEAQ come from the germline V gene (reference sequence). This CDR3 comprises 16 residues.

This clonotype was seen at least ten times. CDR3 residues: CASSASRNLNTEAFF. The CDR3 nucleotides are TGTGCCAGCAGCGCCTCGAGGAACCTAAACACTGAAGCTTTCTTT. The chain carries TRBV9 and TRBJ1-1; D remains unclear. The CDR3 contains 15 residues. Deletions cut 3 bases from V and 2 bases from J, with 14 bases between. The germline V gene has CDR1 SGDLS and CDR2 YYNGEE.

This clonotype has only a few counts. The V and J genes are TRBV7-9 and TRBJ2-4, with no clear D. V dropped 1 base and J dropped 6 bases, with 4 bases sitting between them. Germline values: CDR1 SEHNR, CDR2 FQNEAQ (reference sequence). The CDR3 contains 12 residues. This CDR3 reads CASSLGLNIQYF. The CDR3 DNA is TGTGCCAGCAGCTTAGGTTTAAACATTCAGTACTTC.